This T cell receptor (beta chain) emerged from a study of T-cell reconstitution after alpha-beta-depleted transplantation in children. Study outcomes and limitations: Reportedly, roughly two months post-transplant, alpha-beta T cells arose from several hundred expanded graft clones. T-cell numbers and diversity, one year after transplant, stemmed largely from T cells that were newly produced. In some patients, recipient T cells and intrathymic progenitors surviving conditioning explained high day-60 diversity.

In its sample, this clonotype was seen many times. Its antigen remains unknown. Preparing the TCRbeta library involved the use of unique molecular identifiers. TCRdb recomputed calls from the PCR reads with MiXCR, one row per CDR3 protein. The sample carries roughly 3,800 distinct CDR3 sequences, 9.1% recorded once. The TCR sequence derives from a male patient between 2 and 15 years old who had a stem cell transplant for acute lymphoblastic leukemia, so the T cells may come from the graft donor. The sample consisted of PBMCs, mostly from graft donor cells, taken 180 days after TCRalphabeta/CD19-depleted stem cell transplant.

CDR3 sequence: CASSFDRRSNTEAFF. The CDR3 DNA follows: TGTGCCAGCAGCTTCGACAGGAGGTCGAACACTGAAGCTTTCTTT. This chain links TRBV12-3 or TRBV12-4 with TRBJ1-1, with D perhaps matching TRBD1 (6 bases). V gave up 6 bases and J gave up 1 base, with 15 bases separating them. CDR3 length: 15 residues.